The 12 T cell receptor beta chains below come from one sample, sequenced in a study of vaccination effects on CD4 cells after COVID-19. These receptors' targets are unknown. The data were produced by immunoSEQ multiplex PCR, yet TCRdb's version contains in-frame clones alone and is incomplete. In the table there are under 60,000 clones, 67% of which are singletons. On roughly day 10 of culture, CD4+ T cells were separated out. The sample here was CD4+ T cells from PBMCs cultured without peptide, taken before COVID-19 vaccination. These TCRs come from a human donor who received a COVID-19 vaccine.

This chain joins TRBV6-1 and TRBJ1-2; D possibly corresponds to TRBD1 (5 bases). The CDR3 contains 17 residues. Trimming cost V 4 bases and J 4 bases, with 22 bases left between them. Germline loops: CDR1 MNHNS, CDR2 SASEGT. The CDR3 nucleotides are TGTGCCAGCAGTGGGCCGGGGGGGACGCACCCCCTCTATGGCTACACCTTC. Protein sequence: CASSGPGGTHPLYGYTF.

The CDR3 is CASSQQENTEAFF. CDR3 in DNA: TGTGCCAGCAGCCAACAGGAGAACACTGAAGCTTTCTTT. This rearrangement joins TRBV3-1 (or the pseudogene TRBV3-2) to TRBJ1-1, with no clear D. Germline V gene lookup returns CDR1 LGHDT and CDR2 YNNKEL (reference sequence). Trimming took off 2 bases at V and 1 base at J, with 5 bases between the two ends. The CDR3 has 13 amino acids.

The rearrangement uses TRBV6-1 and TRBJ2-1; D might be TRBD1 (5 bases). V was trimmed by 0 bases and J by 3 bases, leaving 18 bases between them. From germline, CDR1 is MNHNS and CDR2 SASEGT. CDR3 size: 18 residues. CDR3 DNA sequence: TGTGCCAGCAGTGAAGCGCAAAGGGGCCCTCCTCTCTACAATGAGCAGTTCTTC. Translated: CASSEAQRGPPLYNEQFF.

This clone has a single count. J is TRBJ2-3 and V is TRBV28, with TRBD2 identical over 16 bases. This CDR3 is 17 amino acids long. The J segment lost 5 bases and the V segment lost 8 bases, leaving 10 bases of the junction unmatched. Germline CDR1 is MDHEN and CDR2 is SYDVKM. CDR3 bases: TGTGCCAGCTCAGGGGGACTAGCGGGAGGGCTGGTAGATACGCAGTATTTT. It encodes CASSGGLAGGLVDTQYF.

The chain uses TRBV28 and TRBJ1-3; no firm D call. Germline-derived CDR1 and CDR2 are MDHEN and SYDVKM. Trimming removed 2 bases from V and 0 bases from J, with 8 bases in between. The CDR3 length is 15 residues. CDR3 protein: CASSLGVSSGNTIYF. In nucleotides, the CDR3 is TGTGCCAGCAGTTTAGGGGTCAGCTCTGGAAACACCATATATTTT.

This chain joins TRBV11-2 and TRBJ1-2; no reliable D call. CDR3 length: 13 residues. Looked up from germline, CDR1 is SGHAT and CDR2 is FQNNGV. V shed 4 bases and J shed 2 bases, with 8 bases lying between them. The CDR3 coding sequence is TGTGCCAGCAGCTCCGACGGGAACTATGGCTACACCTTC. The encoded protein is CASSSDGNYGYTF.

The V gene is TRBV7-9, the J gene TRBJ2-3; D uncertain. The V gene's germline CDR1 is SEHNR and CDR2 FQNEAQ (reference sequence). This CDR3 is built from 18 residues. The V and J ends lost 5 bases and 0 bases respectively, with 21 bases between them. The CDR3 nucleotides read TGTGCCAGCAGCCCGCTTCCGACTCGGCACCTGAGCACAGATACGCAGTATTTT. Translating gives CASSPLPTRHLSTDTQYF.

In this sample, this clone turned up a few times. The chain links TRBV9 to TRBJ2-5, with D maybe TRBD2 (7 bases). Per the germline V gene, CDR1 is SGDLS and CDR2 is YYNGEE. This CDR3 comprises 12 residues. V shed 4 bases and J shed 4 bases, with 8 bases lying between them. The CDR3, as DNA: TGTGCCAGCAGCCGGGGGGCAGAGACCCAGTACTTC. It translates to CASSRGAETQYF.

V usage is TRBV3-1 (or the pseudogene TRBV3-2) and J usage is TRBJ1-1, with D perhaps TRBD1 (6 bases). The germline V gene has CDR1 LGHDT and CDR2 YNNKEL (reference sequence). The CDR3 length is 14 residues. The germline V and J ends were trimmed by 7 bases and 3 bases, with 15 bases remaining between them. CDR3 in amino acids: CASTAGNRDTEAFF. CDR3 sequence (DNA): TGTGCCAGCACCGCGGGAAACAGGGACACTGAAGCTTTCTTT.

This rearrangement joins TRBV3-1 (or the pseudogene TRBV3-2) to TRBJ1-2; D may be TRBD1 (6 bases). Germline lookup yields CDR1 LGHDT and CDR2 YNNKEL (reference sequence). V was trimmed by 0 bases and J by 4 bases, leaving 12 bases between them. The CDR3 length is 15 residues. CDR3 protein: CASSQDPTGTYGYTF. DNA for the CDR3: TGTGCCAGCAGCCAAGACCCGACAGGAACCTATGGCTACACCTTC.

This chain links TRBV21-1 with TRBJ1-2. TRBV21-1 is deemed a pseudogene. The CDR3 is 14 residues long. The CDR3 spells CASSKEGRNYGYTF. For the CDR3, the DNA is TGTGCCAGCAGCAAAGAGGGCAGGAACTATGGCTACACCTTC.

V is TRBV3-1 (or the pseudogene TRBV3-2) and J is TRBJ1-6; tentatively, D is TRBD1 (6 bases). This CDR3 has 13 amino acids. V dropped 4 bases and J dropped 5 bases, with 6 bases sitting between them. CDR1 is LGHDT and CDR2 is YNNKEL in the germline V gene (reference sequence). CDR3 DNA: TGTGCCAGCAGCCGGACAGATAATTCACCCCTCCACTTT. Its translation is CASSRTDNSPLHF.